This passage covers 28 T cell receptor beta chains from one sample sequenced in a study of T-cell reconstitution after alpha-beta-depleted transplantation in children. A library of TCRbeta sequences, prepared with unique molecular identifiers, was generated. A single record per CDR3 protein comes from TCRdb applying MiXCR to the PCR reads. The profile shows around 410,000 distinct CDR3 sequences, about a tenth of them singletons. The sequenced sample was PBMCs from the stem cell graft donor, obtained from the stem cell graft. The receptors were gathered from a human donor who donated a stem cell graft to a child with acute myeloid leukemia.

V gene TRBV7-2 combines with J gene TRBJ2-5; possible D gene TRBD2, 5 bases. V shed 2 bases and J shed 5 bases, with 9 bases lying between them. Germline V lookup: CDR1 SGHTA, CDR2 FQGNSA. CDR3 size: 13 residues. Here the CDR3 DNA reads TGTGCCAGCAGCTTAATTGCGGGTGAGACCCAGTACTTC. Encoded protein: CASSLIAGETQYF.

This clonotype turned up a few times. The rearrangement links TRBV7-9 to TRBJ1-5; D not certain. The CDR3 contains 15 residues. The V gene lost 3 bases and the J gene lost 3 bases, with 12 bases spanning the gap. Germline loops: CDR1 SEHNR, CDR2 FQNEAQ (reference sequence). CDR3 sequence: CASSFFDGDNQPQHF. CDR3 bases: TGTGCCAGCAGCTTCTTTGACGGGGACAATCAGCCCCAGCATTTT.

This sequence joins TRBV7-2 and TRBJ2-7; D is ambiguous. Germline V gene sequence: CDR1 SGHTA, CDR2 FQGNSA. The V gene lost 3 bases and the J gene lost 6 bases, with 18 bases spanning the gap. CDR3 length: 15 residues. CDR3 bases: TGTGCCAGCAGCTTTGCCCTATCGGGCATTTCCGAGCAGTACTTC. It codes for CASSFALSGISEQYF. Looking up the rest from reference TRBV7-2 and TRBJ2-7 gives the full variable domain: GAGVSQSPSNKVTEKGKDVELRCDPISGHTALYWYRQSLGQGLEFLIYFQGNSAPDKSGLPSDRFSAERTGGSVSTLTIQRTQQEDSAVYLCASSFALSGISEQYFGPGTRLTVT.

CDR3 DNA sequence: TGTGCCAGCAGCTCGACTTTGACCACCGGGGAGCTGTTTTTT. Amino acids: CASSSTLTTGELFF. V is TRBV7-3 and J is TRBJ2-2; the D is unclear. Germline V gene data show CDR1 as SGHTA and CDR2 as FQGTGA. V lost 4 bases and J 4 bases, leaving 10 bases between the germline ends. CDR3 length: 14 amino acids.

This clonotype was found many times. J is TRBJ1-3 and V is TRBV29-1; TRBD1 matches 7 bases. The CDR3 extends over 14 amino acids. CDR1 and CDR2 from the germline V gene are SQVTM and ANQGSEA. V shed 4 bases and J 1 base; nucleotides not matched to a gene: 4. The CDR3 sequence: CSVGLGQSGNTIYF. The CDR3 DNA is TGCAGCGTTGGATTGGGACAGTCTGGAAACACCATATATTTT.

This clonotype was counted many times. The CDR3 sequence: CSAPAGVSETQYF. The CDR3 DNA reads as TGCAGTGCACCCGCGGGGGTCTCAGAGACCCAGTACTTC. The J gene is TRBJ2-5, the V gene TRBV20-1, with 7 bases aligning to TRBD2. Germline lookup yields CDR1 DFQATT and CDR2 SNEGSKA (reference sequence). The CDR3 loop spans 13 amino acids. V shed 6 bases and J 4 bases; nucleotides not matched to a gene: 8.

The rearrangement uses TRBV7-3 and TRBJ2-2, with 8 bases identical to TRBD2. The CDR3 has 15 amino acids. The germline gives CDR1 SGHTA, CDR2 FQGTGA. Losses at the gene ends were 1 base for V and 8 bases for J; bases not matched to a gene: 6. CDR3 sequence reads: CASSLKASGRGELFF. The CDR3 bases are TGTGCCAGCAGCTTAAAGGCCAGCGGGAGAGGGGAGCTGTTTTTT. Full variable domain (missing parts from reference TRBV7-3 and TRBJ2-2): GAGVSQTPSNKVTEKGKYVELRCDPISGHTALYWYRQSLGQGPEFLIYFQGTGAADDSGLPNDRFFAVRPEGSVSTLKIQRTERGDSAVYLCASSLKASGRGELFFGEGSRLTVL.

This clonotype was recorded at least ten times. The CDR3 DNA sequence: TGCGCCAGCAGCTTGAGCGGGGGCCCACAAGAGACCCAGTACTTC. The encoded protein is CASSLSGGPQETQYF. The rearrangement links TRBV5-1 to TRBJ2-5, with TRBD2 matching over 8 bases. Germline V gene lookup returns CDR1 SGHRS and CDR2 YFSETQ. This CDR3 is built from 15 residues. J lost 2 bases, V lost 1 base, and 4 bases had no gene match.

This clonotype was counted many times. This sequence may be a read error, since a much larger clone differs from it by one base. The chain combines TRBV20-1 with TRBJ2-2, with 8 bases matching TRBD2. This CDR3 comprises 14 residues. Germline values: CDR1 DFQATT, CDR2 SNEGSKA (reference sequence). The CDR3 loop is CTARGTSDTGELFF. CDR3 sequence (DNA): TGCACTGCTAGAGGGACTAGTGATACCGGGGAGCTGTTTTTT.

The chain couples TRBV19 to TRBJ1-1, with 11 bases matching TRBD1. Germline CDR1 is LNHDA and CDR2 is SQIVND (reference sequence). Trimming at V came to 9 bases and at J to 2 bases, leaving 5 bases not matched to a gene. The CDR3 spans 14 residues. CDR3 sequence reads: CASWDRGVNTEAFF. CDR3 DNA sequence: TGTGCCAGCTGGGACAGGGGGGTCAACACTGAAGCTTTCTTT. Together with reference TRBV19 and TRBJ1-1, the CDR3 gives the full variable domain: DGGITQSPKYLFRKEGQNVTLSCEQNLNHDAMYWYRQDPGQGLRLIYYSQIVNDFQKGDIAEGYSVSREKKESFPLTVTSAQKNPTAFYLCASWDRGVNTEAFFGQGTRLTVV.

The rearrangement joins TRBV20-1 to TRBJ2-3; 15 nucleotides line up with TRBD2. V gave up 1 base and J gave up 7 bases; unmatched junction bases: 12. Germline V gene data show CDR1 as DFQATT and CDR2 as SNEGSKA (reference sequence). The length of the CDR3 is 18 residues. This CDR3 reads CSARAGLAGGPSSNTQYF. DNA for the CDR3: TGCAGTGCTAGAGCAGGACTAGCGGGAGGGCCAAGTTCAAATACGCAGTATTTT.

This clonotype came up many times. The J gene is TRBJ1-1, the V gene TRBV12-3 or TRBV12-4; D is ambiguous. Trimming stripped 5 bases from V and 4 bases from J, with 8 bases between. CDR3 length: 12 residues. The CDR3 spells CASSLRRTEAFF. The CDR3 region has the DNA TGTGCCAGCAGTCTAAGGCGCACTGAAGCTTTCTTT.

The chain recombines TRBV5-1 with TRBJ1-1; TRBD1 matches 9 bases. The CDR3 sequence is 16 residues long. Looked up from germline, CDR1 is SGHRS and CDR2 is YFSETQ. The junction had 4 bases not matched to a gene; V was cut back by 0 bases and J by 1 base. The CDR3: CASSLGDRARNTEAFF. DNA of the CDR3: TGCGCCAGCAGCTTGGGGGACAGGGCACGGAACACTGAAGCTTTCTTT.

The rearrangement uses TRBV5-1 and TRBJ2-3; 9 bases fit TRBD2. The junction had 9 bases not matched to a gene; V was cut back by 3 bases and J by 4 bases. This CDR3 contains 16 residues. Per the germline V gene, CDR1 is SGHRS and CDR2 is YFSETQ. The CDR3 here is CASSSYVAGEADTQYF. The CDR3 DNA reads TGCGCCAGCAGCTCGTACGTAGCGGGGGAAGCAGATACGCAGTATTTT. Full variable domain (remainder filled in from reference TRBV5-1 and TRBJ2-3): KAGVTQTPRYLIKTRGQQVTLSCSPISGHRSVSWYQQTPGQGLQFLFEYFSETQRNKGNFPGRFSGRQFSNSRSEMNVSTLELGDSALYLCASSSYVAGEADTQYFGPGTRLTVL.

There are many counts of this clonotype. The V and J genes are TRBV5-6 and TRBJ2-5; D possibly corresponds to TRBD1 (5 bases). Germline-derived CDR1 and CDR2 are SGHDT and YYEEEE. V was pared by 4 bases and J by 5 bases, with 15 bases between. The CDR3 length is 14 residues. The CDR3 nucleotides read TGTGCCAGCAGCCAAGACAGCCGCGGCGAGACCCAGTACTTC. As protein: CASSQDSRGETQYF.

The chain uses TRBV7-3 and TRBJ2-1; 8 bases fit TRBD2. CDR1 and CDR2 (germline): SGHTA, FQGTGA. The CDR3 loop spans 15 amino acids. V was pared by 4 bases and J by 8 bases, with 10 bases of the junction left unmatched. The CDR3 DNA sequence: TGTGCCAGCAGCTCCCGGGGGGGGCCTGGGTATGAGCAGTTCTTC. It encodes CASSSRGGPGYEQFF.

This clonotype has a handful of counts. This chain links TRBV6-5 with TRBJ1-1; D is possibly TRBD1 (5 bases). CDR3 length equals 15 residues. Trimming cost V 6 bases and J 5 bases, with 19 bases left between them. Germline assignment: CDR1 MNHEY and CDR2 SVGAGI. CDR3 in amino acids: CASSHSGTGGTEAFF. CDR3 in DNA: TGTGCCAGCAGCCACTCCGGGACGGGGGGAACTGAAGCTTTCTTT.

This sequence joins TRBV6-1 and TRBJ1-1; a possible D gene is TRBD1 (5 bases). The CDR3 covers 16 residues. Per germline, CDR1 MNHNS and CDR2 SASEGT. Trimming shortened V by 6 bases and J by 7 bases, and 24 bases separated the two germline ends. CDR3 amino acids: CASSHRSGRRGSEAFF. The CDR3 nucleotides read TGTGCCAGCAGCCACCGCTCCGGGCGCCGGGGGAGTGAAGCTTTCTTT.

The chain uses TRBV3-1 and TRBJ2-3; maybe TRBD1 (6 bases). Trimming took off 2 bases at V and 7 bases at J, with 16 bases between the two ends. CDR1 and CDR2 (germline): LGHDT, YNNKEL (reference sequence). The CDR3 has 15 amino acids. The CDR3 DNA is TGTGCCAGCAGCCAACGCCGGACAGTGCCCAATACGCAGTATTTT. This codes for CASSQRRTVPNTQYF.

This clonotype was seen at least ten times. The CDR3 region is CASSLAQGGSRNTEAFF. CDR3 in DNA: TGCGCCAGCAGCTTAGCACAGGGGGGGTCGAGAAACACTGAAGCTTTCTTT. This rearrangement joins TRBV5-1 to TRBJ1-1, with 8 bases lining up with TRBD1. The CDR3 covers 17 residues. CDR1 and CDR2 (germline): SGHRS, YFSETQ. With V trimmed by 2 bases and J by 2 bases, 11 bases remained unmatched. Based on the CDR3 plus reference TRBV5-1 and TRBJ1-1, the full variable domain is KAGVTQTPRYLIKTRGQQVTLSCSPISGHRSVSWYQQTPGQGLQFLFEYFSETQRNKGNFPGRFSGRQFSNSRSEMNVSTLELGDSALYLCASSLAQGGSRNTEAFFGQGTRLTVV.

This clonotype occurred many times. The V gene is TRBV7-9, the J gene TRBJ1-1; 8 bases are a match to TRBD1. CDR1 is SEHNR, CDR2 FQNEAQ, per germline (reference sequence). Trimming removed 6 bases from V and 1 base from J; junction bases left unmatched: 7. The CDR3 consists of 15 residues. As DNA, the CDR3 is TGTGCCAGCAGTCCAGACAGGGGCTGGAACACTGAAGCTTTCTTT. Protein sequence: CASSPDRGWNTEAFF. The whole variable domain, filled in from reference TRBV7-9 and TRBJ1-1, reads DTGVSQNPRHKITKRGQNVTFRCDPISEHNRLYWYRQTLGQGPEFLTYFQNEAQLEKSRLLSDRFSAERPKGSFSTLEIQRTEQGDSAMYLCASSPDRGWNTEAFFGQGTRLTVV.

There are a few counts of this clonotype. V gene TRBV20-1 combines with J gene TRBJ1-5; D is unclear. V was clipped by 3 bases and J by 0 bases, with 9 bases between them. CDR3 size: 14 residues. Looked up from germline, CDR1 is DFQATT and CDR2 is SNEGSKA (reference sequence). CDR3 sequence reads: CSASTPNSNQPQHF. CDR3 bases: TGCAGTGCTAGTACGCCAAATAGCAATCAGCCCCAGCATTTT.

This clonotype was observed a handful of times. The rearrangement uses TRBV7-3 and TRBJ2-2; D is ambiguous. The CDR3 totals 15 residues. Per germline, CDR1 SGHTA and CDR2 FQGTGA. V lost 5 bases to trimming and J lost 4 bases, with 14 bases between them. The CDR3 nucleotides read TGTGCCAGCAGCCCCGGACGCCTGGGCACCGGGGAGCTGTTTTTT. Translated, it gives CASSPGRLGTGELFF.

This clonotype has a handful of counts. The V call is TRBV27, the J call TRBJ2-1; TRBD2 matches 10 bases. The CDR3 is made up of 14 amino acids. Per germline, CDR1 MNHEY and CDR2 SMNVEV (reference sequence). V lost 5 bases and J lost 6; bases outside the gene matches: 4. CDR3 protein: CASSPLAGSNEQFF. The CDR3 DNA follows: TGTGCCAGCAGTCCACTAGCGGGGAGCAATGAGCAGTTCTTC.

This clonotype was counted a few times. The CDR3, as DNA: TGTGCCAGCAGCGCCAGACAGGGATACGAGCAGTACTTC. Protein product: CASSARQGYEQYF. This rearrangement joins TRBV7-2 to TRBJ2-7; TRBD1 aligns across 7 bases. The CDR3 totals 13 residues. CDR1 and CDR2 (germline): SGHTA, FQGNSA. V was clipped by 5 bases and J by 4 bases; unmatched bases: 5. Full variable domain (missing parts from reference TRBV7-2 and TRBJ2-7): GAGVSQSPSNKVTEKGKDVELRCDPISGHTALYWYRQSLGQGLEFLIYFQGNSAPDKSGLPSDRFSAERTGGSVSTLTIQRTQQEDSAVYLCASSARQGYEQYFGPGTRLTVT.

This clonotype was detected ten times or more. The chain is built from TRBV20-1 and TRBJ1-5; D is unresolved. The germline gives CDR1 DFQATT, CDR2 SNEGSKA (reference sequence). V lost 0 bases to trimming and J lost 3 bases, with 9 bases between them. The CDR3 has 14 residues. CDR3 residues: CSARERQINQPQHF. In nucleotides, the CDR3 is TGCAGTGCTAGAGAGAGGCAGATCAATCAGCCCCAGCATTTT.

With regard to this clonotype: No conserved phenylalanine or tryptophan is present at the end of the CDR3, so a read error is the likely explanation. J is TRBJ1-2 and V is TRBV20-1; D gene unclear. Germline-derived CDR1 and CDR2 are DFQATT and SNEGSKA (reference sequence). The CDR3 is made up of 13 amino acids. Trimming took 3 bases from V and 3 from J, leaving 11 bases between them. The CDR3 region has the DNA TGCAGTGCTAGCTCGGGAGTGGACTATGGCTACACCTTG. Protein product: CSASSGVDYGYTL.

In its sample, this clonotype was seen a few times. The CDR3 nucleotides are TGTGCCACCAGTGACCTCACCGCCGATACGCAGTATTTT. Translation: CATSDLTADTQYF. The J gene is TRBJ2-3, the V gene TRBV24-1; the D is unclear. CDR3 length: 13 residues. CDR1 and CDR2 from the germline V gene are KGHDR and SFDVKD. V was trimmed by 4 bases and J by 6 bases, leaving 10 bases between them.